The clone carrying this TCR beta chain was picked up a small number of times. What it recognizes is unknown. The sample belongs to a study of metastatic and nonmetastatic thyroid tumors. Study background: Malignant thyroid and benign thyroid patients provided blood and tumor or nodule tissue whose repertoires were compared. Study results and caveats: Patients with malignant thyroid tumors reportedly had significantly higher TCR beta diversity than those with benign nodules, in blood and tumor.

This CDR3 is 13 amino acids long. V was pared by 3 bases and J by 4 bases, with 9 bases between. Germline CDR1 MNHEY, CDR2 SMNVEV (reference sequence). Thyroid surgery took place with no prior treatment in any patient. Per the original methods: Variation in CDR3 across clinicopathological groups served as the basis for constructing a distant-metastasis classifier in papillary thyroid cancer. TCRdb re-called the PCR reads with MiXCR. It is TCRdb's table, rather than the study itself, that gives the V and J calls and clone size. Of 50,000 or so clones in the sample, roughly a fifth were seen once. The sequenced material came from blood. The chain has TRBV27 and TRBJ1-1; possible D gene TRBD1, 5 bases. This clonotype originated in a male donor with papillary thyroid cancer or a benign thyroid nodule (not recorded which). Some clones in this sample may be carry-over from other donors' samples. The CDR3 bases are TGTGCCAGCAGTTTCGTGGGGGGCACTGAAGCTTTCTTT. This gives the protein CASSFVGGTEAFF.